This record concerns one T cell receptor (beta chain) sequence. The data derive from a study of blood T cell repertoires in COVID-19. CDR3 size: 15 residues. V shed 4 bases and J shed 0 bases, with 9 bases lying between them. Looked up from germline, CDR1 is MDHEN and CDR2 is SYDVKM. The method was immunoSEQ multiplex PCR; TCRdb's version includes in-frame clones alone and lacks a portion of them. Of roughly 180,000 clones in the sample, roughly 76% are singletons; the top ten hold around 8.1%. The sample was peripheral blood. The source is a woman between 45 and 65 years old with active or convalescent COVID-19. The chain employs TRBV28 and TRBJ2-2, with D tentatively TRBD2 (5 bases). The CDR3 region is CASSWEQTNTGELFF. The CDR3 region has the DNA TGTGCCAGCAGTTGGGAGCAAACGAACACCGGGGAGCTGTTTTTT.